This is a list of T cell receptor beta chains from one sample in a study of cytomegalovirus exposure and HLA in healthy donors. The table came from immunoSEQ multiplex PCR; TCRdb's copy has only in-frame clones and leaves some out. The sample includes about 85,000 clones, nearly 80% of them seen just once. The sequenced material came from PBMCs. These receptors were taken from a woman aged 45-65 years in good health and CMV-seropositive. Each CDR3 is given with its conserved first and last residue.

CDR3	V	J
CSSSGGAGATSGELFF	TRBV7-9	TRBJ2-2
CASSLGGQGPTF	TRBV5-6	TRBJ1-2
CAWRSSGGVPYEQYF	TRBV30	TRBJ2-7
CASSEGGELYNEQFF	TRBV9	TRBJ2-1
CASSRGQGETQYF	TRBV18	TRBJ2-5
CASSVTQGVGNTIYF	TRBV9	TRBJ1-3
CASSEYISSGSSYNEQFF	TRBV25-1	TRBJ2-1
CASSDSPRTSATDTQYF	TRBV6-4	TRBJ2-3
CASSEVGQVYEKLFF	TRBV25-1	TRBJ1-4
CASSRPKTITEAFF	TRBV4-2	TRBJ1-1
CASSPGTGGYYTF	TRBV5-6	TRBJ1-2
CATADRGEQPQHF	TRBV2	TRBJ1-5
CASSSTERVGNTIYF	TRBV7-9	TRBJ1-3
CASSEPGRPSEQYF	TRBV10-2	NA
CASSLGAGNTIYF	TRBV5-1	TRBJ1-3
CASSTSGGAKETQYF	TRBV18	TRBJ2-5